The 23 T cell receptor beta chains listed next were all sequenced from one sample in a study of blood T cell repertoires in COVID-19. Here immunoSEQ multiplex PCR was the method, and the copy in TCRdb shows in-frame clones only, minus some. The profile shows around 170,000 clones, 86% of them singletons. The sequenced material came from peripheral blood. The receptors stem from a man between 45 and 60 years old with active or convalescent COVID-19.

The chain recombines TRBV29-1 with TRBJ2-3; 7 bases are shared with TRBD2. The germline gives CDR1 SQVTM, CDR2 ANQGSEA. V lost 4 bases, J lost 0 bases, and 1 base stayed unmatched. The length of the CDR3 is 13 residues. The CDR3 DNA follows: TGCAGCGTTGGGGGGGGGAGCACAGATACGCAGTATTTT. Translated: CSVGGGSTDTQYF.

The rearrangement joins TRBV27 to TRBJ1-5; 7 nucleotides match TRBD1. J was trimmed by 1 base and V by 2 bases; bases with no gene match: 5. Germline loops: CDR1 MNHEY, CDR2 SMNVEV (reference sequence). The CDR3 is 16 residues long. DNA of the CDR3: TGTGCCAGCAGTTTACGACAGGGAGGAAGCAATCAGCCCCAGCATTTT. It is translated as CASSLRQGGSNQPQHF.

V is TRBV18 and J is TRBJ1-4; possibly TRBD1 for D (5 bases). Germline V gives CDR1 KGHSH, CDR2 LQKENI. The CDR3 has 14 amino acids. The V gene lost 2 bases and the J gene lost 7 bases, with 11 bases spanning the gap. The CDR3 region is CASSPGTGGEKLFF. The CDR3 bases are TGTGCCAGCTCACCAGGGACCGGGGGTGAAAAACTGTTTTTT.

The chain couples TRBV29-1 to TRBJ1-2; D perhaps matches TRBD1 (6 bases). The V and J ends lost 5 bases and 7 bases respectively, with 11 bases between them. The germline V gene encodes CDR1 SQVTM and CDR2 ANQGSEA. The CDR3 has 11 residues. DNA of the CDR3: TGCAGCGTTCAGTACAGGGCTGGCTACACCTTC. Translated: CSVQYRAGYTF.

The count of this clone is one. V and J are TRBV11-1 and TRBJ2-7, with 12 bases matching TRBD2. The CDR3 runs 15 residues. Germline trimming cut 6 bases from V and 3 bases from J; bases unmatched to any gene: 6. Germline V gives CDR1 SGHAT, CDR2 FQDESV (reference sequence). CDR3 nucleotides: TGTGCCAGCAGTTCTAGCGGGAGGGCCTTCTACGAGCAGTACTTC. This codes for CASSSSGRAFYEQYF.

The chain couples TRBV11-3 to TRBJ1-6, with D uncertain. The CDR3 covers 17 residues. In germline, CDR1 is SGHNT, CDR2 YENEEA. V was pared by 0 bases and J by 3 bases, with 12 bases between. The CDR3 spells CASSLDLRGYYNSPLHF. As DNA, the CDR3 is TGTGCCAGCAGCTTAGATTTGAGAGGATACTATAATTCACCCCTCCACTTT.

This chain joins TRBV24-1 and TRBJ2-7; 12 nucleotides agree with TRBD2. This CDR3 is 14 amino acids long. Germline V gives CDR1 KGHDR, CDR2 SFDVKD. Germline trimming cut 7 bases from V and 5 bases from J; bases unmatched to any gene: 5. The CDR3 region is CATSGLAGTHEQYF. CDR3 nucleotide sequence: TGTGCCACCAGCGGACTAGCGGGAACCCACGAGCAGTACTTC.

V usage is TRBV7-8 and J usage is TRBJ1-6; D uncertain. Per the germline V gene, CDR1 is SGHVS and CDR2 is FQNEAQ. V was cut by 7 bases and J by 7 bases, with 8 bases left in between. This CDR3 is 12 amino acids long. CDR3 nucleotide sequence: TGTGCCAGCACCAGGCCAAATTCACCCCTCCACTTT. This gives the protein CASTRPNSPLHF.

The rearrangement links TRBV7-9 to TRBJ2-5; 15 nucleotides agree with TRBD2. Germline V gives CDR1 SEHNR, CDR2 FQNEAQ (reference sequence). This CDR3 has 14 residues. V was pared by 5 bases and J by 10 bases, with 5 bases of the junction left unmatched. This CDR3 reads CASSTGLAGGYQYF. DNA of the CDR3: TGTGCCAGCAGCACGGGACTAGCGGGAGGTTACCAGTACTTC. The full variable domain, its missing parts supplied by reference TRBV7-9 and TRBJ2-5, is DTGVSQNPRHKITKRGQNVTFRCDPISEHNRLYWYRQTLGQGPEFLTYFQNEAQLEKSRLLSDRFSAERPKGSFSTLEIQRTEQGDSAMYLCASSTGLAGGYQYFGPGTRLLVL.

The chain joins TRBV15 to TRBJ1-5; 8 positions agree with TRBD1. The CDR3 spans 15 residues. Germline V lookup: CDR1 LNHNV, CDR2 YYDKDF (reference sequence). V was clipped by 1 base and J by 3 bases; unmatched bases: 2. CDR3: CATSRAGGNNQPQHF. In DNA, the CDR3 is TGTGCCACCAGCAGAGCAGGGGGCAACAATCAGCCCCAGCATTTT.

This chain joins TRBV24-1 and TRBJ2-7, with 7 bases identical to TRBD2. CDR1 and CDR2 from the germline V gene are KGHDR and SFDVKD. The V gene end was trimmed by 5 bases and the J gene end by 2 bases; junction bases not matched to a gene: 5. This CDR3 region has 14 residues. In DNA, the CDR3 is TGTGCCACCAGTGCTACTAGCGTACCCTACGAGCAGTACTTC. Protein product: CATSATSVPYEQYF.

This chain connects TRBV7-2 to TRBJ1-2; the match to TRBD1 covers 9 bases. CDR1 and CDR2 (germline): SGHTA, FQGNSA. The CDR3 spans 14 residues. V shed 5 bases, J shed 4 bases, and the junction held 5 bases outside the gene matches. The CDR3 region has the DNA TGTGCCAGCAGCCCCCGGGACAGGGCCTATGGCTACACCTTC. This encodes CASSPRDRAYGYTF.

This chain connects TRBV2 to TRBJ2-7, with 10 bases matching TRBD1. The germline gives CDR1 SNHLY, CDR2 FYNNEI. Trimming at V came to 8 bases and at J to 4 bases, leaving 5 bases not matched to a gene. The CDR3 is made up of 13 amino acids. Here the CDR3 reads CASVTGGEYEQYF. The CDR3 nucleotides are TGTGCCAGCGTGACAGGGGGCGAATACGAGCAGTACTTC.

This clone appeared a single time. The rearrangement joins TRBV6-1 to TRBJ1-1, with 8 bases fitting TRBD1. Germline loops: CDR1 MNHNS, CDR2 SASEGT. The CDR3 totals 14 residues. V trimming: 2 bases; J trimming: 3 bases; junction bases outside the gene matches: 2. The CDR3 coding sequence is TGTGCCAGCAGTGAACAGGGGGCGCACACTGAAGCTTTCTTT. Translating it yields CASSEQGAHTEAFF.

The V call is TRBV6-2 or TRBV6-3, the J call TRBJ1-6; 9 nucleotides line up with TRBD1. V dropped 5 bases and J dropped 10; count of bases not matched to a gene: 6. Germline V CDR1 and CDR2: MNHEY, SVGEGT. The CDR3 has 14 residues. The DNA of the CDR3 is TGTGCCAGCAGTACACAGGGGGCTCGGTCACCCCTCCACTTT. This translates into CASSTQGARSPLHF.

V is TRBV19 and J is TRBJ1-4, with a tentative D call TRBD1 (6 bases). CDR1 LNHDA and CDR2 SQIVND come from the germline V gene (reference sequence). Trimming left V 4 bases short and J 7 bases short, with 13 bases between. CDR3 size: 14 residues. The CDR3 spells CASSKQGGGEKLFF. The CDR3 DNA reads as TGTGCCAGTAGTAAACAGGGAGGGGGTGAAAAACTGTTTTTT.

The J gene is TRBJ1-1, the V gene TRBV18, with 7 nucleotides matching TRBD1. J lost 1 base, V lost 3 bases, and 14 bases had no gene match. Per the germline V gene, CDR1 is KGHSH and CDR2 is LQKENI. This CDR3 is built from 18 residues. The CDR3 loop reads CASSPLGQELLRNTEAFF. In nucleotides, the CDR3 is TGTGCCAGCTCACCTCTAGGACAGGAGCTGTTGAGGAACACTGAAGCTTTCTTT. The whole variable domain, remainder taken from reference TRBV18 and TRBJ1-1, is NAGVMQNPRHLVRRRGQEARLRCSPMKGHSHVYWYRQLPEEGLKFMVYLQKENIIDESGMPKERFSAEFPKEGPSILRIQQVVRGDSAAYFCASSPLGQELLRNTEAFFGQGTRLTVV.

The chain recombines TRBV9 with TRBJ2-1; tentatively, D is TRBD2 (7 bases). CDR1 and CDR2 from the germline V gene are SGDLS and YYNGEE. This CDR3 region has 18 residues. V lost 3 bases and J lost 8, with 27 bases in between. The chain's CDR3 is CASSAASRIGEGEYEQFF. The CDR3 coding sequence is TGTGCCAGCAGCGCCGCCTCCCGTATTGGGGAGGGGGAATATGAGCAGTTCTTC.

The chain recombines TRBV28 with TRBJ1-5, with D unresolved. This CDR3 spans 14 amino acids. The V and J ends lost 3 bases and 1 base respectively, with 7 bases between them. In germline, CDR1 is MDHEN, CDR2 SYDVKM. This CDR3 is CASSFRRSNQPQHF. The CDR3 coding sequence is TGTGCCAGCAGTTTTCGCAGGAGCAATCAGCCCCAGCATTTT.

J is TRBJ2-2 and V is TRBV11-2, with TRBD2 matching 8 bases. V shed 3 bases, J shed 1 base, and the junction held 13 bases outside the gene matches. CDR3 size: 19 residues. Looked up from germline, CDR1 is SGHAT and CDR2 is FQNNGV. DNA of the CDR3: TGTGCCAGCAGCTTGCCCCCTTCGGTTAGCGGGGTGAACACCGGGGAGCTGTTTTTT. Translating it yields CASSLPPSVSGVNTGELFF.

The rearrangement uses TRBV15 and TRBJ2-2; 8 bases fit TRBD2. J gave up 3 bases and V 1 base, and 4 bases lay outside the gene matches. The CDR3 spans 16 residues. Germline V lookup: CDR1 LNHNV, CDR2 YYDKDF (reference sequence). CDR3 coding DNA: TGTGCCACCAGCAGAGTCGGGGGGGGCGACACCGGGGAGCTGTTTTTT. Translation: CATSRVGGGDTGELFF.

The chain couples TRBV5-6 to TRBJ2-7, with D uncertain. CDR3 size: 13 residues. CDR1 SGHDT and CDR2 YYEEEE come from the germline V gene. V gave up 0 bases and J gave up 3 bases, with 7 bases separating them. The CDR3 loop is CASSLGPFYEQYF. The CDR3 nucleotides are TGTGCCAGCAGCTTGGGTCCGTTCTACGAGCAGTACTTC.

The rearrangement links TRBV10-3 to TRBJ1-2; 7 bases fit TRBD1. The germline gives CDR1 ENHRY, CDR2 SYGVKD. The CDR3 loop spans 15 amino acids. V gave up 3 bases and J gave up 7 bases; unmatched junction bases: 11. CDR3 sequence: CAISDPDRAMSGYTF. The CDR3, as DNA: TGTGCCATCAGTGATCCCGACAGGGCGATGAGTGGCTACACCTTC.